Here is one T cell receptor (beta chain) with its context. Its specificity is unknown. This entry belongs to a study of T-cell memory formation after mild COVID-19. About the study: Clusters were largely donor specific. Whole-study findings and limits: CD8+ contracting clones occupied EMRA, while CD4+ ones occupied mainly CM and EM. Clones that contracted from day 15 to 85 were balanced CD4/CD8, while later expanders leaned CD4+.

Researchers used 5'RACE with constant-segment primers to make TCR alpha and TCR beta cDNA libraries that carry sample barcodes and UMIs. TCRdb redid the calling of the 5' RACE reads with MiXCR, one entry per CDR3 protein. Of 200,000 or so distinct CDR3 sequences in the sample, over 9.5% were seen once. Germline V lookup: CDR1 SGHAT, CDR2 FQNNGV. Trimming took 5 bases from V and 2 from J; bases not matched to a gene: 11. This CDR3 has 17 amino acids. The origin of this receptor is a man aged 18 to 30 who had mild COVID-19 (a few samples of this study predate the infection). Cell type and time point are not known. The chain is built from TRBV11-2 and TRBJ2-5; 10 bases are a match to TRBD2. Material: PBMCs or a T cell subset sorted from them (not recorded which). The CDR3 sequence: CASSPELAGRVQETQYF. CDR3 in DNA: TGTGCCAGCAGCCCAGAACTAGCGGGGAGGGTTCAAGAGACCCAGTACTTC.